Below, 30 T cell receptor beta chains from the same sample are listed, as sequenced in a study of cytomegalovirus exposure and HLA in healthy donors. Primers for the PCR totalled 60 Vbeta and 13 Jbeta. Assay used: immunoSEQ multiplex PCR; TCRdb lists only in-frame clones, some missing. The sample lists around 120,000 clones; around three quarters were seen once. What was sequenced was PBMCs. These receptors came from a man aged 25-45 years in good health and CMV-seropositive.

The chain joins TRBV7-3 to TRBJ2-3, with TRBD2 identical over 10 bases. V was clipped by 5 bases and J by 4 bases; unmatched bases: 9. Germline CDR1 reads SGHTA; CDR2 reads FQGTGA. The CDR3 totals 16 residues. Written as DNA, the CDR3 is TGTGCCAGCAGCCCGATGGTAGCGGGAGGTTCAGATACGCAGTATTTT. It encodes CASSPMVAGGSDTQYF.

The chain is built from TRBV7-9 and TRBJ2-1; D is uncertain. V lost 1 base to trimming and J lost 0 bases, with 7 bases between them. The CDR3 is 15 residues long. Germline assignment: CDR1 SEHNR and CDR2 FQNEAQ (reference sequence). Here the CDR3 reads CASSLGSSSYNEQFF. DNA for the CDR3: TGTGCCAGCAGCTTAGGATCGAGCTCCTACAATGAGCAGTTCTTC.

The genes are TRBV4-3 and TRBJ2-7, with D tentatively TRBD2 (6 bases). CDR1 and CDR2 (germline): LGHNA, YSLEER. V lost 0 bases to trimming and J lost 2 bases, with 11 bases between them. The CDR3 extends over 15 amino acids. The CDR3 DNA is TGCGCCAGCAGCCAAGATCGGGCTAGCGCCTACGAGCAGTACTTC. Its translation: CASSQDRASAYEQYF.

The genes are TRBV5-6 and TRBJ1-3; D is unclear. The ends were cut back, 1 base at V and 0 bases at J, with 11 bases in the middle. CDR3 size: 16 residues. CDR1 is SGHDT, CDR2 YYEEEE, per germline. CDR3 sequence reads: CASSLSGFYSGNTIYF. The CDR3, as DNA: TGTGCCAGCAGCTTGTCCGGGTTCTACTCTGGAAACACCATATATTTT.

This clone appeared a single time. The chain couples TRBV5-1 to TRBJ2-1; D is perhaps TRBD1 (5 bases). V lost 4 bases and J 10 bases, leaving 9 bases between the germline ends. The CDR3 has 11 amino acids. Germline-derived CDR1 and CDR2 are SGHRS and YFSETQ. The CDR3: CASSLGHEQFF. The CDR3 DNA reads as TGCGCCAGCAGCCTCGGACACGAGCAGTTCTTC.

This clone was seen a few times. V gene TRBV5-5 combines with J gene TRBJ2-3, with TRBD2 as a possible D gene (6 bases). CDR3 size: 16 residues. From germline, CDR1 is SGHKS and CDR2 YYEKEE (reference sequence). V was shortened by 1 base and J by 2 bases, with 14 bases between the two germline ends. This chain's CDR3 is CASSLFRGSTTDTQYF. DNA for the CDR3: TGTGCCAGCAGCTTGTTCCGGGGGTCAACCACAGATACGCAGTATTTT.

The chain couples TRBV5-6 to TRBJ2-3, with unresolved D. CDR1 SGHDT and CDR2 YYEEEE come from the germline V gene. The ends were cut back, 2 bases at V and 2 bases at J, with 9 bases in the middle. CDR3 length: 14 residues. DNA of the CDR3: TGTGCCAGCAGCTTACTTAGTTCCACAGATACGCAGTATTTT. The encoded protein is CASSLLSSTDTQYF. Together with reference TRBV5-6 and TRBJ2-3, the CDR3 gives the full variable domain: DAGVTQSPTHLIKTRGQQVTLRCSPKSGHDTVSWYQQALGQGPQFIFQYYEEEERQRGNFPDRFSGHQFPNYSSELNVNALLLGDSALYLCASSLLSSTDTQYFGPGTRLTVL.

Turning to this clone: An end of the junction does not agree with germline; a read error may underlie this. The CDR3 DNA reads TGCGCCAGCAGCCAAGGAGGAGGGAGGACAGGACTAGCCAAAAACAGTCAGTACTTC. This codes for CASSQGGGRTGLAKNSQYF. The chain combines TRBV4-3 with TRBJ2-4, with TRBD2 as a possible D gene (8 bases). There are 19 residues in the CDR3. Germline V gives CDR1 LGHNA, CDR2 YSLEER.

CDR3 bases: TGTGCCGGCCGGAGAGGGGAGGGTGAGACCCAGTACTTC. Translation: CAGRRGEGETQYF. The V gene is TRBV6-5, the J gene TRBJ2-5; 7 bases agree with TRBD2. The V and J ends lost 11 bases and 5 bases, in that order; junction bases with no gene match: 11. Germline V gene data show CDR1 as MNHEY and CDR2 as SVGAGI. The CDR3 is made up of 13 amino acids.

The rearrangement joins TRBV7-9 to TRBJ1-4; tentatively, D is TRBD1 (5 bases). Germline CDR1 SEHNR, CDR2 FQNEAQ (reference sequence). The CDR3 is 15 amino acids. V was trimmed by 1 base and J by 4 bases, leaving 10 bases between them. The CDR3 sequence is CASSLDGGGNEKLFF. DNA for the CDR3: TGTGCCAGCAGCTTAGACGGGGGAGGTAATGAAAAACTGTTTTTT.

The CDR3 sequence: CASSQGSVFNYGYTF. Written as DNA, the CDR3 is TGCGCCAGCAGCCAAGGTTCGGTATTCAACTATGGCTACACCTTC. This chain uses TRBV4-3 with TRBJ1-2; no definite D call. V lost 1 base to trimming and J lost 2 bases, with 11 bases between them. CDR3 length: 15 residues. CDR1 LGHNA and CDR2 YSLEER come from the germline V gene.

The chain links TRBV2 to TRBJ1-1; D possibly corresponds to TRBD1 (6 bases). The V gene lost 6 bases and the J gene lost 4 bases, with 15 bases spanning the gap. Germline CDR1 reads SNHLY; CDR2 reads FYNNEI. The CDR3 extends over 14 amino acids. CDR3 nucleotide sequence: TGTGCCAGCAGGGAGAACAGGGATAGCACTGAAGCTTTCTTT. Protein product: CASRENRDSTEAFF.

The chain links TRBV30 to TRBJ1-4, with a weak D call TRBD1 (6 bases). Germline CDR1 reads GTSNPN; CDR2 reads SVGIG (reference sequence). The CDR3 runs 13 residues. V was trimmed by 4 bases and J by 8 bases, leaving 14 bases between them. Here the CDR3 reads CAWTTGLGEKLFF. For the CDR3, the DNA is TGTGCCTGGACTACAGGGCTTGGCGAAAAACTGTTTTTT.

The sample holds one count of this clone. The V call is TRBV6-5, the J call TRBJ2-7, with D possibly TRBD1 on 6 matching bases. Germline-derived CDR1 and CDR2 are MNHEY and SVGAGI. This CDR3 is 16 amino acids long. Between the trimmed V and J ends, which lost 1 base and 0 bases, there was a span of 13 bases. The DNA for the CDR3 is TGTGCCAGCAGTTACTTGGCGGACAGCAGCTCCTACGAGCAGTACTTC. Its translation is CASSYLADSSSYEQYF.

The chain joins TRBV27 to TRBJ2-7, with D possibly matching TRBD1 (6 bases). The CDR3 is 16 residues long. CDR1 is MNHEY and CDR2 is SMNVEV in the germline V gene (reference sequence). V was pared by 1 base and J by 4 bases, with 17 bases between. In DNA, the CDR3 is TGTGCCAGCAGTTTATATTTGGTGGGGGCTTCTTACGAGCAGTACTTC. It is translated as CASSLYLVGASYEQYF.

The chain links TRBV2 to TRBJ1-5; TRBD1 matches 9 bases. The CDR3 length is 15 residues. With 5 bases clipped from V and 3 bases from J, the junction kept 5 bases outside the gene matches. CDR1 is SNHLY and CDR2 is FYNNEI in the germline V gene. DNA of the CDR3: TGTGCCAGCAGTCGGGACAGGGTTGACAATCAGCCCCAGCATTTT. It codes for CASSRDRVDNQPQHF.

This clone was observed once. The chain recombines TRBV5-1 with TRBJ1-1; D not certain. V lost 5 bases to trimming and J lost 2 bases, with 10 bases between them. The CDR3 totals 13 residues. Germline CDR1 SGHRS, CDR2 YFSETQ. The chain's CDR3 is CASRAQPNTEAFF. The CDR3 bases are TGCGCCAGCAGGGCACAGCCAAACACTGAAGCTTTCTTT.

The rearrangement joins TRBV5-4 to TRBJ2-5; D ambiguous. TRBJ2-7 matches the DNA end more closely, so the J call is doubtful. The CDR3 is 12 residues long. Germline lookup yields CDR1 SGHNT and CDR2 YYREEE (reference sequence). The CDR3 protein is CASSFRSYEQYF. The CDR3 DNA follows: TGTGCCAGCAGCTTTAGGAGCTACGAGCAGTACTTC.

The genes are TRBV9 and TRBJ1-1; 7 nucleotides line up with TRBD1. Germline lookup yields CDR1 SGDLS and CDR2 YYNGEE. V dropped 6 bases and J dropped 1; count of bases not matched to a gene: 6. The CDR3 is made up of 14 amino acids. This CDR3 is CASTPNRGNTEAFF. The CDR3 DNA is TGTGCCAGCACACCAAACAGGGGGAACACTGAAGCTTTCTTT.

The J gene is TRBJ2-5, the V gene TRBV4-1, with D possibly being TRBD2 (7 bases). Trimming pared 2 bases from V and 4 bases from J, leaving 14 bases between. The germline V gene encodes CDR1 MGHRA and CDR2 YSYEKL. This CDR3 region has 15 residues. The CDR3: CASSQRGGRGETQYF. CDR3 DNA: TGCGCCAGCAGCCAAAGGGGGGGCCGAGGAGAGACCCAGTACTTC.

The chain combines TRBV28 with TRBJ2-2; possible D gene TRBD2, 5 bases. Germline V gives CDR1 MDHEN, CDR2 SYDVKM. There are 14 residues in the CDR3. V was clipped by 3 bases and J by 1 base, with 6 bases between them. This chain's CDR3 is CASSFGENTGELFF. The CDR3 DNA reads TGTGCCAGCAGTTTCGGGGAGAACACCGGGGAGCTGTTTTTT.

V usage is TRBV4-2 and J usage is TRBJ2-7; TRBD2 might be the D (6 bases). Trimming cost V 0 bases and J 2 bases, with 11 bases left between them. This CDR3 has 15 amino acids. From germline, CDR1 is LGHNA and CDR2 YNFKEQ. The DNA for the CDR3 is TGTGCCAGCAGCCAAGATGCGGGGAGCCCCTACGAGCAGTACTTC. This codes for CASSQDAGSPYEQYF.

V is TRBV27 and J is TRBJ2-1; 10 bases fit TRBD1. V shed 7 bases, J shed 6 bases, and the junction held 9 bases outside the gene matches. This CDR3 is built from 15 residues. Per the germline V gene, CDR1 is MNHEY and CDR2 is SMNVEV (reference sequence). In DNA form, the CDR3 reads TGTGCCAGCACCAGAGACAGGGGGCTGTTCAATGAGCAGTTCTTC. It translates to CASTRDRGLFNEQFF.

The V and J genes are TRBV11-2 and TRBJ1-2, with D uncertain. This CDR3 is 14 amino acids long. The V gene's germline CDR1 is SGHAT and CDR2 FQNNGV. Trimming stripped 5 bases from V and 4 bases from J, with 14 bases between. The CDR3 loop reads CASSPRGQVYGYTF. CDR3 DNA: TGTGCCAGCAGCCCCAGAGGGCAGGTCTATGGCTACACCTTC. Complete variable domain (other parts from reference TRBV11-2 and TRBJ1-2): EAGVAQSPRYKIIEKRQSVAFWCNPISGHATLYWYQQILGQGPKLLIQFQNNGVVDDSQLPKDRFSAERLKGVDSTLKIQPAKLEDSAVYLCASSPRGQVYGYTFGSGTRLTVV.

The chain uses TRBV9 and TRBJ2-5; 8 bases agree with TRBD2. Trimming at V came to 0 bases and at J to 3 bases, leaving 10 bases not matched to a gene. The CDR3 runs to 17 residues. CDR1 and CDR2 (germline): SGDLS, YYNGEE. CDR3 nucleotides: TGTGCCAGCAGCGTAGCCGGGGGGGGACTCCGAAAAGAGACCCAGTACTTC. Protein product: CASSVAGGGLRKETQYF.

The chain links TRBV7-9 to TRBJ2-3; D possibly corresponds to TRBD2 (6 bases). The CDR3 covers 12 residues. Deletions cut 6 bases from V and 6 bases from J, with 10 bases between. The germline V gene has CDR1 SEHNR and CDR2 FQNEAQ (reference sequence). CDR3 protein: CASRIGGDTQYF. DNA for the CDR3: TGTGCCAGCAGGATCGGAGGGGATACGCAGTATTTT. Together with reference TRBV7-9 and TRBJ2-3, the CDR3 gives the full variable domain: DTGVSQNPRHKITKRGQNVTFRCDPISEHNRLYWYRQTLGQGPEFLTYFQNEAQLEKSRLLSDRFSAERPKGSFSTLEIQRTEQGDSAMYLCASRIGGDTQYFGPGTRLTVL.

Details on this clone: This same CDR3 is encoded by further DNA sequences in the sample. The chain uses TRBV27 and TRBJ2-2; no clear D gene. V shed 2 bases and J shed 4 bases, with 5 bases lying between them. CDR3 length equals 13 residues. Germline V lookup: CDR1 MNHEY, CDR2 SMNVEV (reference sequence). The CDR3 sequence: CASSLLVTGELFF. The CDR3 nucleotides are TGTGCCAGCAGTTTACTTGTCACCGGGGAGCTGTTTTTT.

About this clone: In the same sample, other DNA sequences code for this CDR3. DNA for the CDR3: TGCGCCAGCAGCTTGGAAGGACTAGCGAGGAGCTCCTACGAGCAGTACTTC. Its translation is CASSLEGLARSSYEQYF. V and J are TRBV5-1 and TRBJ2-7; 9 bases map to TRBD2. The V and J ends lost 0 bases and 0 bases, in that order; junction bases with no gene match: 7. This CDR3 region has 17 residues. Germline CDR1 is SGHRS and CDR2 is YFSETQ.

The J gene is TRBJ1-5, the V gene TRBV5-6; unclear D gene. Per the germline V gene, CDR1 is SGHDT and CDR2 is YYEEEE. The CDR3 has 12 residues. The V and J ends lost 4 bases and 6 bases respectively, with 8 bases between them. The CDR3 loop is CASSITGQPQHF. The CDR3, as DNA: TGTGCCAGCAGCATCACCGGTCAGCCCCAGCATTTT.

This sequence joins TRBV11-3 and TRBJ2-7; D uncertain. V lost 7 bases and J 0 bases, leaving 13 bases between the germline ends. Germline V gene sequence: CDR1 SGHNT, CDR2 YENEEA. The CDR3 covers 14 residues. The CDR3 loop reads CASTALHVSYEQYF. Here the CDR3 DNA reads TGTGCCAGCACCGCATTACACGTCTCCTACGAGCAGTACTTC.